The 30 T cell receptor beta chains listed next were all sequenced from one sample in a study of T cell changes during pregnancy in multiple sclerosis. Sequencing was performed with immunoSEQ multiplex PCR; in TCRdb, only in-frame clones are kept and a portion is missing. The sample lists 55,000 to 85,000 clones; roughly nine tenths were seen once. Sequenced here: peripheral blood, sampled in the third trimester of pregnancy. These receptors originate from a female donor with multiple sclerosis, enrolled in a pregnancy study.

The chain joins TRBV6-1 to TRBJ2-5, with TRBD1 as a possible D gene (6 bases). CDR1 is MNHNS and CDR2 is SASEGT in the germline V gene. CDR3 length equals 15 residues. V lost 5 bases and J lost 5, with 18 bases in between. The CDR3 loop is CASSSGWQGLETQYF. CDR3 DNA sequence: TGTGCCAGCAGTTCGGGGTGGCAGGGGCTGGAGACCCAGTACTTC.

The rearrangement joins TRBV25-1 to TRBJ2-1; tentatively, D is TRBD2 (5 bases). CDR3 length: 13 residues. Trimming stripped 6 bases from V and 4 bases from J, with 10 bases between. In germline, CDR1 is MGHDK, CDR2 SYGVNS. This CDR3 is CASRPGEYNEQFF. The DNA of the CDR3 is TGTGCCAGCAGACCTGGGGAGTACAATGAGCAGTTCTTC.

V gene TRBV2 combines with J gene TRBJ2-1; D is ambiguous. The germline V and J ends were trimmed by 7 bases and 5 bases, with 15 bases remaining between them. CDR1 and CDR2 (germline): SNHLY, FYNNEI. The CDR3 is 14 residues long. CDR3: CASKATLLDNEQFF. For the CDR3, the DNA is TGTGCCAGCAAAGCAACCCTATTAGACAATGAGCAGTTCTTC.

This clone was seen a handful of times. This rearrangement joins TRBV4-3 to TRBJ2-2; perhaps TRBD2 as D (5 bases). This CDR3 contains 16 residues. V shed 1 base and J shed 1 base, with 10 bases lying between them. Germline V gene data show CDR1 as LGHNA and CDR2 as YSLEER. The chain's CDR3 is CASSQGQGGNTGELFF. The CDR3 bases are TGCGCCAGCAGCCAAGGGCAAGGAGGGAACACCGGGGAGCTGTTTTTT.

The chain links TRBV27 to TRBJ2-7, with D possibly matching TRBD1 (7 bases). Per the germline V gene, CDR1 is MNHEY and CDR2 is SMNVEV (reference sequence). V was clipped by 5 bases and J by 7 bases, with 18 bases between them. The CDR3 totals 14 residues. As DNA, the CDR3 is TGTGCCAGCAGTCTAGGGGGCTCGGAGGGGGAGCAGTACTTC. The encoded protein is CASSLGGSEGEQYF.

The chain has TRBV28 and TRBJ1-2, with 7 bases aligning to TRBD1. V was pared by 2 bases and J by 4 bases, with 4 bases of the junction left unmatched. This CDR3 contains 14 residues. Germline CDR1 reads MDHEN; CDR2 reads SYDVKM. Here the CDR3 reads CASSLTGVGYGYTF. CDR3 coding DNA: TGTGCCAGCAGTTTAACAGGGGTCGGCTATGGCTACACCTTC.

The rearrangement links TRBV5-1 to TRBJ2-6; TRBD2 might be the D (5 bases). Germline CDR1 is SGHRS and CDR2 is YFSETQ. V lost 3 bases and J lost 1, with 5 bases in between. The length of the CDR3 is 14 residues. The CDR3, as DNA: TGCGCCAGCAGCTCGGGGTCTGGGGCCAACGTCCTGACTTTC. It translates to CASSSGSGANVLTF.

The chain carries TRBV5-8 and TRBJ1-4, with 7 bases that match TRBD1. Germline values: CDR1 SGHTS, CDR2 YDEGEE. CDR3 size: 14 residues. Losses at the gene ends were 3 bases for V and 7 bases for J; bases not matched to a gene: 6. Here the CDR3 DNA reads TGTGCCAGCAGCTCGGGACAGCTTGGTGAAAAACTGTTTTTT. Translated, it gives CASSSGQLGEKLFF.

This sequence joins TRBV7-9 and TRBJ1-2, with TRBD1 as a possible D gene (5 bases). CDR3 size: 16 residues. Germline V gene sequence: CDR1 SEHNR, CDR2 FQNEAQ (reference sequence). V gave up 3 bases and J gave up 4 bases, with 18 bases separating them. CDR3 nucleotides: TGTGCCAGCAGCTTTCAGATAGGGCAGGGATCCTATGGCTACACCTTC. Protein product: CASSFQIGQGSYGYTF. The full variable domain, its missing parts supplied by reference TRBV7-9 and TRBJ1-2, is DTGVSQNPRHKITKRGQNVTFRCDPISEHNRLYWYRQTLGQGPEFLTYFQNEAQLEKSRLLSDRFSAERPKGSFSTLEIQRTEQGDSAMYLCASSFQIGQGSYGYTFGSGTRLTVV.

This chain's CDR3 is CASSQGLSGNTIYF. As DNA, the CDR3 is TGCGCCAGCAGCCAAGGACTATCTGGAAACACCATATATTTT. The chain joins TRBV4-3 to TRBJ1-3; the D is unclear. Trimming shortened V by 1 base and J by 1 base, and 5 bases separated the two germline ends. Germline V lookup: CDR1 LGHNA, CDR2 YSLEER. This CDR3 spans 14 amino acids.

The J gene is TRBJ2-7, the V gene TRBV10-2, with a possible D match to TRBD1 (6 bases). This CDR3 is 15 amino acids long. CDR1 and CDR2 from the germline V gene are WSHSY and SAAADI. Trimming took off 6 bases at V and 0 bases at J, with 15 bases between the two ends. DNA of the CDR3: TGCGCCAGCAGGGAAGGGGGTTGGAGCTCCTACGAGCAGTACTTC. It yields the protein CASREGGWSSYEQYF.

Judged by abundance, this clone is medium-sized (0.01 to 0.1%). V usage is TRBV30 and J usage is TRBJ2-7; 12 bases are shared with TRBD2. After removal of 8 bases from V and 4 bases from J, the junction contained 3 bases not matched to a gene. The CDR3 contains 12 residues. In germline, CDR1 is GTSNPN, CDR2 SVGIG (reference sequence). The CDR3 here is CAGGLAGYEQYF. CDR3 DNA sequence: TGTGCCGGGGGACTAGCGGGTTACGAGCAGTACTTC.

This rearrangement joins TRBV19 to TRBJ2-7; TRBD1 matches 10 bases. CDR3 length equals 15 residues. CDR1 and CDR2 from the germline V gene are LNHDA and SQIVND (reference sequence). Trimming removed 5 bases from V and 3 bases from J; junction bases left unmatched: 7. DNA for the CDR3: TGTGCCAGTAGTCCGACCGGGACAGGGGTCTACGAGCAGTACTTC. Translated: CASSPTGTGVYEQYF.

The J gene is TRBJ2-3, the V gene TRBV11-1; D might be TRBD2 (5 bases). CDR3 length equals 17 residues. V lost 5 bases and J lost 0, with 18 bases in between. Germline loops: CDR1 SGHAT, CDR2 FQDESV (reference sequence). The DNA of the CDR3 is TGTGCCAGCAGCAAACATACTGGACTGACGAGCACAGATACGCAGTATTTT. This sequence encodes CASSKHTGLTSTDTQYF.

The chain employs TRBV5-5 and TRBJ1-2, with 9 bases matching TRBD1. The CDR3 totals 14 residues. The trim removed 5 bases at V and 3 bases at J, leaving 5 bases unmatched. CDR1 and CDR2 from the germline V gene are SGHKS and YYEKEE (reference sequence). The CDR3: CASSRTGVDYGYTF. In DNA form, the CDR3 reads TGTGCCAGCAGTCGGACAGGGGTGGACTATGGCTACACCTTC.

The chain links TRBV5-6 to TRBJ2-7; 9 bases fit TRBD1. CDR1 and CDR2 (germline): SGHDT, YYEEEE. Trimming cost V 4 bases and J 1 base; bases outside gene matches: 6. CDR3 length: 15 amino acids. CDR3 loop: CASSQTGGPSYEQYF. DNA for the CDR3: TGTGCCAGCAGCCAGACAGGGGGGCCTTCCTACGAGCAGTACTTC.

This chain uses TRBV30 with TRBJ2-1; TRBD2 aligns across 10 bases. V shed 0 bases, J shed 7 bases, and the junction held 3 bases outside the gene matches. The CDR3 is 14 residues long. CDR1 is GTSNPN, CDR2 SVGIG, per germline (reference sequence). The CDR3 DNA reads as TGTGCCTGGAGTGTAACTAGCGGGAAGAATGAGCAGTTCTTC. It translates to CAWSVTSGKNEQFF.

The V call is TRBV5-4, the J call TRBJ2-7, with 12 bases matching TRBD2. Germline trimming cut 4 bases from V and 2 bases from J; bases unmatched to any gene: 4. The CDR3 length is 15 residues. CDR1 is SGHNT and CDR2 is YYREEE in the germline V gene (reference sequence). The CDR3 sequence is CASSGSSGRAYEQYF. The CDR3 DNA reads as TGTGCCAGCAGCGGTTCTAGCGGGAGGGCCTACGAGCAGTACTTC.

CDR3 region: CASSPFTGQAFF. The CDR3 DNA reads as TGTGCCAGCAGCCCTTTTACAGGGCAAGCTTTCTTT. This rearrangement joins TRBV7-2 to TRBJ1-1, with a tentative D call TRBD1 (6 bases). The germline V and J ends were trimmed by 5 bases and 9 bases, with 13 bases remaining between them. Germline CDR1 and CDR2: SGHTA and FQGNSA. The CDR3 consists of 12 residues.

The V gene is TRBV19, the J gene TRBJ2-6; 12 bases agree with TRBD2. The trim removed 6 bases at V and 0 bases at J, leaving 6 bases unmatched. The germline V gene has CDR1 LNHDA and CDR2 SQIVND (reference sequence). This CDR3 contains 18 residues. The CDR3 protein is CASRRGTSGYSGANVLTF. The CDR3 nucleotides read TGTGCCAGTAGAAGAGGGACTAGCGGGTACTCTGGGGCCAACGTCCTGACTTTC. The full variable domain, rest sourced from reference TRBV19 and TRBJ2-6, is DGGITQSPKYLFRKEGQNVTLSCEQNLNHDAMYWYRQDPGQGLRLIYYSQIVNDFQKGDIAEGYSVSREKKESFPLTVTSAQKNPTAFYLCASRRGTSGYSGANVLTFGAGSRLTVL.

The rearrangement uses TRBV7-3 and TRBJ2-1, with D possibly matching TRBD1 (6 bases). The CDR3 is made up of 15 amino acids. CDR1 is SGHTA, CDR2 FQGTGA, per germline. Trimming shortened V by 2 bases and J by 4 bases, and 12 bases separated the two germline ends. Here the CDR3 reads CASSLEGQKYNEQFF. CDR3 nucleotides: TGTGCCAGCAGCTTAGAAGGACAGAAATACAATGAGCAGTTCTTC. Looking up the rest from reference TRBV7-3 and TRBJ2-1 gives the full variable domain: GAGVSQTPSNKVTEKGKYVELRCDPISGHTALYWYRQSLGQGPEFLIYFQGTGAADDSGLPNDRFFAVRPEGSVSTLKIQRTERGDSAVYLCASSLEGQKYNEQFFGPGTRLTVL.

V is TRBV7-9 and J is TRBJ2-3; D is uncertain. Per germline, CDR1 SEHNR and CDR2 FQNEAQ (reference sequence). The ends were cut back, 4 bases at V and 5 bases at J, with 7 bases in the middle. The CDR3 covers 12 residues. As DNA, the CDR3 is TGTGCCAGCAGCTCCGGCGGAGATACGCAGTATTTT. Amino acids: CASSSGGDTQYF.

The chain couples TRBV6-4 to TRBJ1-2; D possibly corresponds to TRBD1 (5 bases). V gave up 3 bases and J gave up 8 bases, with 19 bases separating them. Germline V lookup: CDR1 MRHNA, CDR2 SNTAGT. The CDR3 extends over 15 amino acids. This CDR3 is CASSELGGVSDGYTF. The CDR3 DNA reads TGTGCCAGCAGTGAATTGGGGGGTGTAAGCGACGGCTACACCTTC.

The V and J genes are TRBV9 and TRBJ2-1; 9 bases are a match to TRBD2. The CDR3 extends over 17 amino acids. The germline CDR1 and CDR2 sequences are SGDLS and YYNGEE. The trim removed 0 bases at V and 9 bases at J, leaving 13 bases unmatched. Here the CDR3 DNA reads TGTGCCAGCAGCGTAGACCTCACGCGGGGGGGCGTCCGTGAGCAGTTCTTC. Its protein product is CASSVDLTRGGVREQFF.

V gene TRBV5-4 combines with J gene TRBJ2-7, with a tentative D call TRBD2 (5 bases). V lost 1 base and J 2 bases, leaving 13 bases between the germline ends. Per the germline V gene, CDR1 is SGHNT and CDR2 is YYREEE (reference sequence). This CDR3 is built from 15 residues. CDR3 bases: TGTGCCAGCAGCTTGCTTAGCGACCCCCCCTACGAGCAGTACTTC. It encodes CASSLLSDPPYEQYF.

The V call is TRBV5-1, the J call TRBJ2-2; TRBD2 agrees at 8 bases. The length of the CDR3 is 17 residues. Looked up from germline, CDR1 is SGHRS and CDR2 is YFSETQ. The V and J ends lost 0 bases and 4 bases, in that order; junction bases with no gene match: 8. The CDR3 protein is CASSLGPAGEGTGELFF. The CDR3 DNA reads TGCGCCAGCAGCTTGGGGCCAGCGGGAGAGGGCACCGGGGAGCTGTTTTTT.

The chain carries TRBV7-3 and TRBJ2-3; 8 positions match TRBD2. Germline CDR1 is SGHTA and CDR2 is FQGTGA. V shed 2 bases and J 2 bases; nucleotides not matched to a gene: 6. The length of the CDR3 is 16 residues. The CDR3 loop is CASSLRAGGPTDTQYF. In nucleotides, the CDR3 is TGTGCCAGCAGCTTACGGGCGGGGGGACCCACAGATACGCAGTATTTT.

J is TRBJ2-5 and V is TRBV7-6; D unresolved. The CDR3 is made up of 14 amino acids. Trimming took 1 base from V and 4 from J, leaving 10 bases between them. CDR1 and CDR2 (germline): SGHVS, FNYEAQ. For the CDR3, the DNA is TGTGCCAGCAGCTTAGACGTAGTACGAGAGACCCAGTACTTC. This encodes CASSLDVVRETQYF.

This chain joins TRBV27 and TRBJ2-1, with D possibly matching TRBD1 (6 bases). Per the germline V gene, CDR1 is MNHEY and CDR2 is SMNVEV (reference sequence). Trimming stripped 6 bases from V and 6 bases from J, with 18 bases between. CDR3 length: 15 amino acids. The CDR3 nucleotides read TGTGCCAGCAGCCACACACAGGGATGGTCCAATGAGCAGTTCTTC. The encoded protein is CASSHTQGWSNEQFF.

The rearrangement uses TRBV6-5 and TRBJ1-3; 10 positions match TRBD1. This CDR3 region has 16 residues. The V gene's germline CDR1 is MNHEY and CDR2 SVGAGI. Trimming removed 0 bases from V and 4 bases from J; junction bases left unmatched: 3. The CDR3 region has the DNA TGTGCCAGCAGTTACTCCGGGACAGGGGCCGGAAACACCATATATTTT. This encodes CASSYSGTGAGNTIYF.